This T cell receptor (beta chain) originates from a study of metastatic and nonmetastatic thyroid tumors. Study context: Comparison of repertoires was carried out across blood and tumor or nodule tissue from malignant and benign thyroid patients.

V gave up 7 bases and J gave up 4 bases; unmatched junction bases: 9. CDR3 length: 15 residues. Germline values: CDR1 LNHDA, CDR2 SQIVND (reference sequence). Per the authors' pipeline: The study took CDR3 differences across clinicopathological groups and made a distant-metastasis classifier for papillary thyroid cancer from them. Through MiXCR, TCRdb re-clonotyped the PCR reads. The V and J calls here are based on TCRdb, not the publication. Of roughly 59,000 clones in the sample, around 16% were seen once. There were no patients who had received any treatment before thyroid surgery. Study-wide points: Compared with benign nodules, malignant thyroid tumors were reported to have significantly higher TCR beta diversity in both blood and tumor.

In its sample, this clone was seen many times. No antigen is known for it. Sequencing was carried out using blood. This receptor was identified in a male donor with papillary thyroid cancer or a benign thyroid nodule (not recorded which). Some clones in this sample may be carry-over from other donors' samples. V and J are TRBV19 and TRBJ2-1; 8 bases align to TRBD2. The CDR3 DNA sequence: TGTGCCAGTAAACTAGCGGCGCAGCGTTACAATGAGCAGTTCTTC. Residues: CASKLAAQRYNEQFF.